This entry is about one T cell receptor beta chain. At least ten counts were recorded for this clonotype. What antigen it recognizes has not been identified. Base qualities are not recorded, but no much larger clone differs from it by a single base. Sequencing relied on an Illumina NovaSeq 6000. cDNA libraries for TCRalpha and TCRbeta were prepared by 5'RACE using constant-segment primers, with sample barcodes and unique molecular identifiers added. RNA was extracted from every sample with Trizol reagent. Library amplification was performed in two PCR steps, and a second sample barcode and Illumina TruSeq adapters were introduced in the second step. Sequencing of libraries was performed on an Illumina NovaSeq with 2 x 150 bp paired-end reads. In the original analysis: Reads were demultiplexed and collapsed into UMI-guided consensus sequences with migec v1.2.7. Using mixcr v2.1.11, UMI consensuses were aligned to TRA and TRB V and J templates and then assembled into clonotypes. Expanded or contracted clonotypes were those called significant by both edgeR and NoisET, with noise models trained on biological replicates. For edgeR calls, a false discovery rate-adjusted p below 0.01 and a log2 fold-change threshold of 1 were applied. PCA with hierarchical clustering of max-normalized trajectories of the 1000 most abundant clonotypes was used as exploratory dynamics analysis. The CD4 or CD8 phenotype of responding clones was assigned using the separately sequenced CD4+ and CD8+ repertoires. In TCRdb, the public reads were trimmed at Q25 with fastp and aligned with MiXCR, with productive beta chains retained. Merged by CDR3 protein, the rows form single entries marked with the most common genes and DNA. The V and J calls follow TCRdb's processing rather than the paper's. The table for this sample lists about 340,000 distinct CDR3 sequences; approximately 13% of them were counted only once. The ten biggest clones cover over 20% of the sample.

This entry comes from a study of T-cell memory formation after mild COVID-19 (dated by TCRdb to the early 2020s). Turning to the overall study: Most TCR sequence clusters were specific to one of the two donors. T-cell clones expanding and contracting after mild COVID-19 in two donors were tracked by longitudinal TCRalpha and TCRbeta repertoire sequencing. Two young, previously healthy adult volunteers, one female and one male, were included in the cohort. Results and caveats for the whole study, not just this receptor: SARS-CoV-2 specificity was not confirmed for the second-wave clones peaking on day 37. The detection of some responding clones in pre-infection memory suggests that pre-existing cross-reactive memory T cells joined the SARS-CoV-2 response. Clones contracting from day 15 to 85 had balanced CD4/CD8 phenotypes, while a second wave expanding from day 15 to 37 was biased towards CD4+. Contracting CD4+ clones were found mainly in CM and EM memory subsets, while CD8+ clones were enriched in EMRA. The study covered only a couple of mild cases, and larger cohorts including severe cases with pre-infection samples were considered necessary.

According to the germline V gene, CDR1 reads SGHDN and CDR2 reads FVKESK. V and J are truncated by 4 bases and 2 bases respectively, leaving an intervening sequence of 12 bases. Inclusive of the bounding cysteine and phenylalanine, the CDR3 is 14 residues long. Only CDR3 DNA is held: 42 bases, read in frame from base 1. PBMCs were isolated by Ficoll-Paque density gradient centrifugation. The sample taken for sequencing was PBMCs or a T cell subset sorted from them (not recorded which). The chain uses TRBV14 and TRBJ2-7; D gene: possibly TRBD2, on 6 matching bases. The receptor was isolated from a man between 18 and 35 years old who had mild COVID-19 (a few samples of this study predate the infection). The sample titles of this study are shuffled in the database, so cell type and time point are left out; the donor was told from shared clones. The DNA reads TGTGCCAGCAGCCCTCGGGGGATAGCCTACGAGCAGTACTTC. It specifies CASSPRGIAYEQYF.